This TCR beta chain was found in a study of T-cell reconstitution after alpha-beta-depleted transplantation in children (dated by TCRdb to about 2016). Turning to the overall study: Using TCR repertoire profiling, the study quantitatively followed how T-cell immune reconstitution unfolded in children after TCRalphabeta/CD19-depleted allogeneic hematopoietic cell transplantation.

The library came from PCR. The reads were generated on an Illumina HiSeq 2500. Molecular barcoding was employed in the preparation of TCR libraries, with unique molecular identifiers being used to normalize TCRbeta repertoire quantification. In-frame beta chains were kept once TCRdb had trimmed the public reads at Q25 with fastp and called clones with MiXCR. Here each entry gathers all rows of one CDR3 protein and keeps the most common genes and DNA. For this sample there are around 200,000 distinct CDR3 sequences; under 9.5% appear just once. The ten largest make up around 6.2% of the sample. The CDR3 runs 13 residues from the cysteine to the phenylalanine. The retained sequence is limited to the CDR3, 39 bases, with the frame set at the first base. At the junction V is shortened by 6 bases and J by 0 bases; bases outside the gene matches: 5. The germline V gene (reference sequence) supplies CDR1 DFQATT and CDR2 SNEGSKA.

This clonotype was counted only a few times. Its binding antigen is unknown. No base qualities exist here, and no much larger clone lies one base off it. The specimen was PBMCs from the stem cell graft donor, collected from the stem cell graft. The sequence joins TRBV20-1 to TRBJ2-7; the central 7 bases match TRBD1. The TCR was taken from a human donor who donated a stem cell graft to a child with acute lymphoblastic leukemia. The CDR3 reads as follows: CSARGPSSYEQYF. The sequenced DNA: TGCAGTGCGAGGGGGCCCTCCTCCTACGAGCAGTACTTC.